This T cell receptor (beta chain) was retrieved from a study of Ad26.COV2.S vaccination and SARS-CoV-2 variants. At the level of the study: Ad26.COV2.S shots went into the muscle once or twice, 56 days apart. Whole-study results and caveats: Comparable non-spike TCR breadth was observed in vaccine and placebo recipients.

Method: immunoSEQ multiplex PCR; TCRdb's copy keeps in-frame clones and lacks some. The sample holds around 270,000 clones, 87% seen once. In the case of this clone: What it binds is not known.

The treatment was: roughly 20 received Ad26.COV2.S at low or high dose, single or two shots; 5 received placebo; per-sample allocation not given. Repertoires come from day 63 after the first vaccine or placebo injection. The sequenced sample was peripheral blood, obtained in a trial of Ad26.COV2.S vaccine versus placebo. The clonotype was recovered from a person between 18 and 65 years old who received the Ad26.COV2.S COVID-19 vaccine or a placebo.

CDR3 bases: TGTGCCAGCAGCTCCAGCGGGGCCAACTCCTACAATGAGCAGTTCTTC. Amino acids: CASSSSGANSYNEQFF. This chain connects TRBV11-3 to TRBJ2-1; 7 bases map to TRBD2. J lost 0 bases, V lost 4 bases, and 6 bases had no gene match. The CDR3 covers 16 residues. Germline V lookup: CDR1 SGHNT, CDR2 YENEEA. Combining the CDR3 with reference TRBV11-3 and TRBJ2-1 gives the whole variable domain EAGVVQSPRYKIIEKKQPVAFWCNPISGHNTLYWYLQNLGQGPELLIRYENEEAVDDSQLPKDRFSAERLKGVDSTLKIQPAELGDSAVYLCASSSSGANSYNEQFFGPGTRLTVL.